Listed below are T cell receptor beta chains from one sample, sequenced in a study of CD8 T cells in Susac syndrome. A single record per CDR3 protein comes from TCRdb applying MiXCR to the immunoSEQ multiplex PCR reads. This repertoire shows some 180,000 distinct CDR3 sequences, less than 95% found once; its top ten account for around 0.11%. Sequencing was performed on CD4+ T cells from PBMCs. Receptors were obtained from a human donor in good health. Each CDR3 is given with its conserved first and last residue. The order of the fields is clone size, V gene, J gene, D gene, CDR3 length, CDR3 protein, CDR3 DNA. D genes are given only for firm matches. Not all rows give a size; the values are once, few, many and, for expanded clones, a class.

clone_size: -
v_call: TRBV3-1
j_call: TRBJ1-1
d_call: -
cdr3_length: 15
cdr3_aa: CASSQDHLGGTEAFF
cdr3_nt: TGTGCCAGCAGCCAAGATCATCTCGGGGGCACTGAAGCTTTCTTT

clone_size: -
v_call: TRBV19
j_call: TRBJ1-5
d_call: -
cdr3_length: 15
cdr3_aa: CASSERQAPNQPQHF
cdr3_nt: TGTGCCAGTAGCGAAAGACAGGCCCCTAATCAGCCCCAGCATTTT

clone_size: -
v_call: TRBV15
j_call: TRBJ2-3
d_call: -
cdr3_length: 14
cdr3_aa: CATSRDPRADTQYF
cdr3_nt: TGTGCCACCAGCAGAGACCCAAGGGCAGATACGCAGTATTTT

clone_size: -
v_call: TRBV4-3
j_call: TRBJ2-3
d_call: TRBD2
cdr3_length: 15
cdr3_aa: CASSQSGGRTDTQYF
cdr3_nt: TGCGCCAGCAGCCAGAGCGGGGGGCGCACAGATACGCAGTATTTT

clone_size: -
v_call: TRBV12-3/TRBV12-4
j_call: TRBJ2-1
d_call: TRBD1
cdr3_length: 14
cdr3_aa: CASSSGQGYNEQFF
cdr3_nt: TGTGCCAGCAGCTCGGGACAGGGCTACAATGAGCAGTTCTTC

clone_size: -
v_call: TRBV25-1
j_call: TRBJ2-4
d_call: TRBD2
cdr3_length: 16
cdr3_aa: CASSDFAPGGGNIQYF
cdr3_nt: TGTGCCAGCAGTGATTTTGCGCCGGGGGGTGGAAACATTCAGTACTTC

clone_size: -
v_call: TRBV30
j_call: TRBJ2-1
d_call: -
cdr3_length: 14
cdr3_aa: CAWSEWDWGNEQFF
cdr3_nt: TGTGCCTGGAGTGAGTGGGACTGGGGTAATGAGCAGTTCTTC

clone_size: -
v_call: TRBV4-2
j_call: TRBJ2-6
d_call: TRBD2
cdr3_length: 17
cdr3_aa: CASSRLGEGTGANVLTF
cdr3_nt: TGTGCCAGCAGTCGACTTGGGGAGGGGACTGGGGCCAACGTCCTGACTTTC

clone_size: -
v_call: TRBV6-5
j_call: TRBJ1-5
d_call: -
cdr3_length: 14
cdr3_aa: CAARSGGSNQPQHF
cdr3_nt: TGTGCCGCGCGCAGCGGAGGAAGCAATCAGCCCCAGCATTTT

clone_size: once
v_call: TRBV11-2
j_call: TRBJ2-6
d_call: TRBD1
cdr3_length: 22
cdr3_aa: CASSPLPGQGASPTSGANVLTF
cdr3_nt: TGTGCCAGCAGCCCACTGCCGGGACAGGGTGCTTCCCCAACCTCTGGGGCCAACGTCCTGACTTTC

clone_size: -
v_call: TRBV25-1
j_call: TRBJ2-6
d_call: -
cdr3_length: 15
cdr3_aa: CASTGELSGANVLTF
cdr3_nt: TGTGCCAGCACAGGGGAACTCTCTGGGGCCAACGTCCTGACTTTC

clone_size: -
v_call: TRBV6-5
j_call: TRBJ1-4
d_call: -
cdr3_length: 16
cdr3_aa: CASSYSMDSLKGKLFF
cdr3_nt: TGTGCCAGCAGTTATTCAATGGACAGCCTCAAGGGAAAACTGTTTTTT

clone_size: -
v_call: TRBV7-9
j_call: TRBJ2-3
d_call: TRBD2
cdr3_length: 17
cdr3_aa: CASSAQREGSLTDTQYF
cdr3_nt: TGTGCCAGCAGCGCTCAGAGGGAGGGTAGCCTCACAGATACGCAGTATTTT

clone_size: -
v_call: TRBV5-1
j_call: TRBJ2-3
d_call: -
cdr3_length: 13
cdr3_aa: CASSAHHTDTQYF
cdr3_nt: TGCGCCAGCAGCGCCCACCACACAGATACGCAGTATTTT

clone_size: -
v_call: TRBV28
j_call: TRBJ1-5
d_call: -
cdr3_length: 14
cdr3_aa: CASIPPGWHQPQHF
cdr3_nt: TGTGCCAGCATACCCCCAGGATGGCATCAGCCCCAGCATTTT

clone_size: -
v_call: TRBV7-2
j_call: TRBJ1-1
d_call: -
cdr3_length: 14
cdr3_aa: CASSLQGSNTEAFF
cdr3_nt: TGTGCCAGCAGCCTCCAGGGATCAAACACTGAAGCTTTCTTT

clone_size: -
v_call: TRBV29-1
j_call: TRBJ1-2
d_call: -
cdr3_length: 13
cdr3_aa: CSVEDRGGGGYTF
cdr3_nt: TGCAGCGTTGAAGATCGGGGGGGTGGCGGCTACACCTTC

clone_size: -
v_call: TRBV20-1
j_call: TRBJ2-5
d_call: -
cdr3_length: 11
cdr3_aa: CSATAQETQYF
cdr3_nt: TGCAGTGCTACAGCCCAAGAGACCCAGTACTTC

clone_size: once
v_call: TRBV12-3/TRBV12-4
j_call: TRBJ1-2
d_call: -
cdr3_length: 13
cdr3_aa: CASSLAPGVGYTF
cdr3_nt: TGTGCCAGCAGTTTAGCCCCCGGGGTCGGCTACACCTTC

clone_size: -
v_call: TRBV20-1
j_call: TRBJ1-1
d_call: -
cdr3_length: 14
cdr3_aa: CSAETQSMNTEAFF
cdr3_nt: TGCAGTGCTGAGACCCAATCTATGAACACTGAAGCTTTCTTT

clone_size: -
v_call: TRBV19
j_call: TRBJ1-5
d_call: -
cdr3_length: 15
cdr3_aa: CASSIGLAGVQPQHF
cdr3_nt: TGTGCCAGTAGTATAGGTTTGGCAGGGGTTCAGCCCCAGCATTTT

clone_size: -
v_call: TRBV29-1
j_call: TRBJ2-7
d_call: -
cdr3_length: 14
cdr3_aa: CSVELKPRLGEQYF
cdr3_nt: TGCAGCGTTGAGTTGAAGCCGCGCCTAGGCGAGCAGTACTTC